This T cell receptor (beta chain) was sequenced for a study of blood T cells in healthy people across ages. To note about this clonotype: The antigen is undetermined.

Study-level findings and limits: Per-million-T-cell TCR beta diversity fell roughly linearly with age.

Total RNA extraction produced at least 5.5 micrograms (per sample) for the study. Next came a second PCR, run for roughly 7 to 12 cycles, which used a sample-barcoded 5' primer along with a J-beta primer mix. Each CDR3 protein gets one entry after TCRdb re-called the 5' RACE reads with MiXCR. This sample has hundreds of thousands of distinct CDR3 sequences; 58% occur once, and the top ten carry around 37%. CDR3 length equals 16 residues. Trimming shortened V by 2 bases and J by 2 bases, and 10 bases separated the two germline ends. CDR1 and CDR2 from the germline V gene are SEHNR and FQNEAQ (reference sequence).

Sequencing used blood. This TCR was recovered from a man aged 60 to 69 in good health. This chain uses TRBV7-9 with TRBJ2-6; D is undetermined. The CDR3 DNA is TGTGCCAGCAGCTTATGGGCCAGCACTGGGGCCAACGTCCTGACTTTC. It translates to CASSLWASTGANVLTF.